A selection of T cell receptor beta chains follows, all from one sample in a study of human T cells and chemical hapten exposure. TCRdb ran MiXCR on the RACE reads and lists one entry per CDR3 protein. The sample holds 85,000 or so distinct CDR3 sequences, roughly 10% seen once. Sample: whole blood, taken in connection with sensitization to the hapten diphenylcyclopropenone (DPC). Receptors originate from a woman aged 45-65 years with alopecia areata. Some clones in this sample may be carry-over from other donors' samples. Both conserved end residues are part of each CDR3. A D gene is named only where the DNA matches it firmly. Not every row has a clone size; where given, it reads once, few, many or a size class.

TRBJ2-3 | . | many | TRBV7-2 | TGTGCCAGCAGCTGGAGCGGGACAGTGTTTGGCACAGATACGCAGTATTTT | CASSWSGTVFGTDTQYF
TRBJ2-2 | TRBD1 | . | TRBV5-1 | TGCGCCAGCAGCCCACGGGACAGGACCGGGGAGCTGTTTTTT | CASSPRDRTGELFF
TRBJ1-4 | TRBD1 | many | TRBV20-1 | TGCAGTGCTTTTAAGGGGACAGGGGACGAAAAACTGTTTTTT | CSAFKGTGDEKLFF
TRBJ2-3 | . | . | TRBV18 | TGTGCCAGCTCACCACTCAAGGGACAAAGGGCCGAGGGGGACACAGATACGCAGTATTTT | CASSPLKGQRAEGDTDTQYF
TRBJ1-3 | . | few | TRBV20-1 | TGCAGTGCTAGAGGGGAAAACACCATATATTTT | CSARGENTIYF
TRBJ1-1 | . | many | TRBV4-1 | TGCGCCAGCAGCCAAGCGATAGGGCAGGGGAGGACTGAAGCTTTCTTT | CASSQAIGQGRTEAFF
TRBJ2-3 | . | few | TRBV11-2 | TGTGCCAGCAGAGGGGCAGATACGCAGTATTTT | CASRGADTQYF
TRBJ1-3 | TRBD1 | few | TRBV15 | TGTGCCACCAGCCTCAGGGGGGCTGGGAACACCATATATTTT | CATSLRGAGNTIYF
TRBJ1-4 | . | many | TRBV29-1 | TGCAGCGTTGTCCCACCGGACCAACAGGATGAAAAACTGTTTTTT | CSVVPPDQQDEKLFF
TRBJ2-3 | . | many | TRBV12-5 | TGTGCTAGTGGTTTGGGAGCCGGGACACCGGGTACAGATACGCAGTATTTT | CASGLGAGTPGTDTQYF
TRBJ2-5 | . | many | TRBV18 | TGTGCCAGCTCACCACCAGGGAAGGAGACCCAGTACTTC | CASSPPGKETQYF
TRBJ1-1 | . | . | TRBV6-2/TRBV6-3 | TGTGCCAGCAGTCGCCGACAGACTACCGAAGCTTTCTTT | CASSRRQTTEAFF
TRBJ1-5 | . | few | TRBV7-2 | TGTGCCAGCAGCTTACGGGGTCCAGCTAACAATCAGCCCCAGCATTTT | CASSLRGPANNQPQHF
TRBJ2-5 | . | . | TRBV12-3/TRBV12-4 | TGTGCCAGCCGCCGGGCCACGCAAGAGACCCAGTACTTC | CASRRATQETQYF
TRBJ1-2 | . | few | TRBV19 | TGTGCCAGTAGTATTCGGGGGGCAGAAAACTATGGCTACACCTTC | CASSIRGAENYGYTF
TRBJ2-2 | TRBD1 | . | TRBV20-1 | TGCAGTGCCCTATCAGGGGGCACCGGGGAGCTGTTTTTT | CSALSGGTGELFF
TRBJ1-3 | . | few | TRBV18 | TGTGCCAGCTCACCCTACGGACTATCGAGGGGAAACACCATATATTTT | CASSPYGLSRGNTIYF
TRBJ2-7 | . | many | TRBV7-6 | TGTGCCAGCAGCTCGAGCAGCCAGGGCATTTCCTACGAGCAGTACTTC | CASSSSSQGISYEQYF
TRBJ1-1 | TRBD1 | . | TRBV29-1 | TGCAGCATAGGGACAGGTTTGAACACTGAAGCTTTCTTT | CSIGTGLNTEAFF
TRBJ2-1 | . | many | TRBV7-2 | TGTGCCAGCACCCGTAGCGGCCTTTCCTACAATGAGCAGTTCTTC | CASTRSGLSYNEQFF
TRBJ2-1 | . | many | TRBV11-2 | TGTGCCAGCAGCTTCGGACTAATCAATGAGCAGTTCTTC | CASSFGLINEQFF
TRBJ2-5 | TRBD1 | . | TRBV5-1 | TGCGCCAGCAGCTTGGCCGGGGGGACAGGGTCCTTCGCAGAGACCCAGTACTTC | CASSLAGGTGSFAETQYF
TRBJ1-5 | . | . | TRBV5-5 | TGTGCCAGCAGCCCGAAGGCGGGGAATCAGCCCCAGCATTTT | CASSPKAGNQPQHF
TRBJ2-3 | TRBD1 | many | TRBV6-6 | TGTGCCAGCAGTCCGGGTGGGACAGGGAAAACAGATACGCAGTATTTT | CASSPGGTGKTDTQYF
TRBJ2-5 | . | . | TRBV11-2 | TGTGCCAGCAGCTTATCAGCAGCGGGGACCCAGTACTTC | CASSLSAAGTQYF
TRBJ2-3 | . | . | TRBV5-1 | TGCGCCAGCAGCTTGGGGGCTATCGACACAGATACGCAGTATTTT | CASSLGAIDTDTQYF
TRBJ2-6 | TRBD2 | few | TRBV5-1 | TGCGCCAGCAGCTTGGCGGCCGGGAGGGCTGGGGCCAACGTCCTGACTTTC | CASSLAAGRAGANVLTF
TRBJ2-7 | TRBD2 | many | TRBV11-2 | TGTGCCAGCAGCTTTTCGGGACTAGGTGCCTACGAGCAGTACTTC | CASSFSGLGAYEQYF
TRBJ1-1 | . | . | TRBV20-1 | TGCAGTGCTAGAGAACCGAATCGGGACACTGAAGCTTTCTTT | CSAREPNRDTEAFF
TRBJ1-5 | TRBD1 | many | TRBV19 | TGTGCCACAGGGGGACAGGGGTTGAGTGGCAATCAGCCCCAGCATTTT | CATGGQGLSGNQPQHF
TRBJ1-2 | . | many | TRBV2 | TGTGCCAGCAAAGATTATCGGACAGTCGGGGCGCGCGGCTACACCTTC | CASKDYRTVGARGYTF
TRBJ2-7 | . | many | TRBV20-1 | TGCAGTGCCCTAAGGGCGCAAACGAGCTCCTACGAGCAGTACTTC | CSALRAQTSSYEQYF
TRBJ2-5 | . | . | TRBV29-1 | TGCAGCGGTAGGGGAGAGACCCAGTACTTC | CSGRGETQYF
TRBJ2-7 | . | many | TRBV27 | TGTGCCAGCAGTTTAGTGGCGGGGTACGAGCAGTACTTC | CASSLVAGYEQYF
TRBJ2-7 | . | . | TRBV7-2 | TGTGCCAGCAGCTTAGGAGTAAACCCCTCCTACGAGCAGTACTTC | CASSLGVNPSYEQYF
TRBJ2-1 | . | few | TRBV6-2/TRBV6-3 | TGTGCCAGCAACCCCAGTCGTTACAATGAGCAGTTCTTC | CASNPSRYNEQFF
TRBJ2-3 | TRBD1 | many | TRBV18 | TGTGCCAGCTCACCCCGGACAGGGCGGGCAGATACGCAGTATTTT | CASSPRTGRADTQYF
TRBJ2-7 | TRBD1 | few | TRBV7-9 | TGTGCCAGCAGCTTTGCCTTCGGGACAGCTATCTACGAGCAGTACTTC | CASSFAFGTAIYEQYF
TRBJ2-2 | . | . | TRBV7-2 | TGTGCCAGCAGCTTTTTTGGACCCATCGGCACCGGGGAGCTGTTTTTT | CASSFFGPIGTGELFF
TRBJ2-5 | . | . | TRBV20-1 | TGCAGTGCCTGGGCCCTTCAAGAGACCCAGTACTTC | CSAWALQETQYF
TRBJ2-5 | . | many | TRBV7-3 | TGTGCCAGCAGCCCAGGGATACAGCCGGGGCGGCAAGAGACCCAGTACTTC | CASSPGIQPGRQETQYF
TRBJ2-7 | TRBD1 | . | TRBV5-1 | TGCGCCAGCAGCTTGGTGGGGGACAGGTCCTACGAGCAGTACTTC | CASSLVGDRSYEQYF
TRBJ1-5 | TRBD1 | . | TRBV2 | TGTGCCAGCAATCGACAGGGAGGCAATCAGCCCCAGCATTTT | CASNRQGGNQPQHF
TRBJ2-2 | . | few | TRBV6-2/TRBV6-3 | TGTGCCAGCAGTTACTTTCTCCACACCGGGGAGCTGTTTTTT | CASSYFLHTGELFF
TRBJ2-4 | TRBD2 | many | TRBV7-2 | TGTGCCAGCAGCTTCCCGACTAGCGACATAGCCAAAAACATTCAGTACTTC | CASSFPTSDIAKNIQYF
TRBJ2-7 | TRBD1 | few | TRBV10-3 | TGTGCCATCGGAGGGGGGACAGGTACCTACGAGCAGTACTTC | CAIGGGTGTYEQYF
TRBJ1-1 | . | . | TRBV7-9 | TGTGCCAGCAGCGCATGGACAGAGGGTAGGACTGAAGCTTTCTTT | CASSAWTEGRTEAFF
TRBJ2-7 | TRBD2 | many | TRBV20-1 | TGCAGTGCTAGTTCTAGCGGAATCGCATACGAGCAGTACTTC | CSASSSGIAYEQYF
TRBJ1-5 | . | . | TRBV12-3/TRBV12-4 | TGTGCCAGCAGTTTCAACAAGGGGGAGAATAGCAATCAGCCCCAGCATTTT | CASSFNKGENSNQPQHF
TRBJ2-3 | TRBD2 | many | TRBV12-3/TRBV12-4 | TGTGCCAGCAGTCCCCAGCGGGAGCGGTCAGATACGCAGTATTTT | CASSPQRERSDTQYF
TRBJ2-1 | . | many | TRBV7-8 | TGTGCCAGCAGCTTATTCGGCTCCTACAATGAGCAGTTCTTC | CASSLFGSYNEQFF
TRBJ1-6 | TRBD1 | . | TRBV12-3/TRBV12-4 | TGTGCCAGCAGTTCGTTTTCGACAGGGGCCGGCAATAGTTCACCCCTCCACTTT | CASSSFSTGAGNSSPLHF